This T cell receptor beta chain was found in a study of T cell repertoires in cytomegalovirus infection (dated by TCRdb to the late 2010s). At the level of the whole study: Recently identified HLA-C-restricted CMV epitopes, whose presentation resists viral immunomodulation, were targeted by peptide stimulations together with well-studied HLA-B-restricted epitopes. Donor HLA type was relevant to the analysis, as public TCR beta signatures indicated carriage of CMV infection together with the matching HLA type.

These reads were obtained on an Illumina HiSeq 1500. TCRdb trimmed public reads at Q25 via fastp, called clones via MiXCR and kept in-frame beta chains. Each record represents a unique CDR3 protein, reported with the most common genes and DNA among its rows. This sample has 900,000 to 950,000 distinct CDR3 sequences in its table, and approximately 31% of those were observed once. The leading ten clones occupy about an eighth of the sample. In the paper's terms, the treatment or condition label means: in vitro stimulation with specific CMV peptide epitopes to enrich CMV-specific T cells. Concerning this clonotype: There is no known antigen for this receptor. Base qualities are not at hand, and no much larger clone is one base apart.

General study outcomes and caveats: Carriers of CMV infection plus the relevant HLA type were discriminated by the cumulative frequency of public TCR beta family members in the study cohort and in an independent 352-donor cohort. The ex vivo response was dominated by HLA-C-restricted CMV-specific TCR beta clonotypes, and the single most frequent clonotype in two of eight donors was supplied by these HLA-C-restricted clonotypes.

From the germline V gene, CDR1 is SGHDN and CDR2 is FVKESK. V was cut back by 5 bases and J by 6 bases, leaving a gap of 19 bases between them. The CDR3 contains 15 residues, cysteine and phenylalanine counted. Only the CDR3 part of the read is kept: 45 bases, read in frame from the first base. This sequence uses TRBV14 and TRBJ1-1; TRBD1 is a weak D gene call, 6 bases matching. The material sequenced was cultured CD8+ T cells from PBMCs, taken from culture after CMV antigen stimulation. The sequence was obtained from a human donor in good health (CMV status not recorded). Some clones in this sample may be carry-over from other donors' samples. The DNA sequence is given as TGTGCCAGCAGCGACAGGACGGCGGGTATAGCTGAAGCTTTCTTT. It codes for CASSDRTAGIAEAFF.